What follows describes a single T cell receptor (beta chain). V shed 8 bases and J 0 bases; nucleotides not matched to a gene: 9. The V gene's germline CDR1 is MNHEY and CDR2 SVGAGI. The CDR3 has 15 residues. This entry comes from a study of blood T cell repertoires in COVID-19. Study-level information: Acute and convalescent COVID-19 specimens originated in the United States, Italy and Spain. Sources were T cells, B-cell-depleted T cells, or PBMCs; the material itself was cDNA or gDNA.

The data were produced by immunoSEQ multiplex PCR, yet TCRdb's version contains in-frame clones alone and is incomplete. The table shows approximately 190,000 clones, with roughly 89% occurring only once. The age range of participants was about 18 to 89 years, with residence in about two dozen US areas. Exposed study participants had met a COVID-19 case within 2 weeks before entry. The receptor comes from a woman in her twenties or thirties who had been exposed to COVID-19. This sequence joins TRBV6-5 and TRBJ2-5; 7 nucleotides align to TRBD2. The sequenced sample was PBMCs or T cells enriched from blood (not recorded which). In DNA form, the CDR3 reads TGTGCCAGCGGCCGGGGGGTATCGTACCAAGAGACCCAGTACTTC. Amino acids: CASGRGVSYQETQYF.